This section outlines one T cell receptor (beta chain) sequence together with its context. These data belong to a study of blood T cells in healthy people across ages. This CDR3 has 14 residues. Germline CDR1 DFQATT, CDR2 SNEGSKA (reference sequence). Germline trimming cut 6 bases from V and 2 bases from J; bases unmatched to any gene: 8. A sample-barcoded 5' primer and a J-beta primer mix were used in a second PCR of roughly 7 to 11 cycles. TCRdb independently ran MiXCR on the 5' RACE reads; one entry per CDR3 protein. This table has approximately 1.5 million distinct CDR3 sequences, about 31% appearing once.

This TCR came from a woman aged 30 to 39 in good health. V gene TRBV20-1 combines with J gene TRBJ2-3; 7 positions match TRBD1. Input material: blood. The CDR3 sequence: CSASRGPFTDTQYF. As DNA, the CDR3 is TGCAGTGCCTCTAGGGGGCCCTTCACAGATACGCAGTATTTT.